This T cell receptor (beta chain) was observed in a study of a mutant IDH1 vaccine in newly diagnosed glioma. Study as a whole: Either 4-6 weeks after radiotherapy alone or alongside temozolomide, vaccination was begun. Study outcomes and limitations: Top-clonotype changes in peripheral T cells seemed unrelated to pseudoprogression. Detectable vaccine-induced immune responses arose in around 93% of patients.

Germline-derived CDR1 and CDR2 are KGHSH and LQKENI. The CDR3 extends over 15 amino acids. Trimming stripped 3 bases from V and 0 bases from J, with 11 bases between. Of note for this clone: The antigen remains unidentified.

Assay used: immunoSEQ multiplex PCR; TCRdb lists only in-frame clones, some missing. The table lists 40,000 to 60,000 clones, over 75% of them singletons, with 1.5% to 2% in the top ten. The time point denotes: week 5, during vaccination. Each dose delivered 300 ug of mutant IDH1 20-mer peptide subcutaneously with imiquimod. Those who donated had recent WHO grade 3 or 4 IDH1-mutant, ATRX-lost astrocytomas. This specimen consisted of PBMCs, obtained from a glioma patient whose treatment included an IDH1 peptide vaccine. The V call is TRBV18, the J call TRBJ1-1; TRBD1 is a possible D gene (5 bases). The receptor was derived from a woman between 40 and 55 years old with glioma. DNA for the CDR3: TGTGCCAGCTCACCGCAGGGTTCCATGAACACTGAAGCTTTCTTT. It specifies CASSPQGSMNTEAFF.